The 20 T cell receptor beta chains in this list originate from one sample, sequenced in a study of T cells in Graves' hyperthyroidism and ophthalmopathy. The CDR3 regions of TCR beta were amplified from RNA transcripts. The primer set for the first-round RT-PCR of the TCR CDR3 was HTBI. TCRdb re-called the multiplex PCR reads through MiXCR, storing one row per CDR3 protein. Here the sample spans 500,000 or so distinct CDR3 sequences, 17% being singletons. The material sequenced was blood. Receptors were obtained from a woman aged 18-29 years with Graves' ophthalmopathy.

J is TRBJ1-4 and V is TRBV28; TRBD1 matches at 8 bases. Losses at the gene ends were 2 bases for V and 6 bases for J; bases not matched to a gene: 8. CDR1 and CDR2 from the germline V gene are MDHEN and SYDVKM. The CDR3 is 16 amino acids. CDR3 nucleotide sequence: TGTGCCAGCAGTTTAAGTGCCAGGGGGCGGGATGAAAAACTGTTTTTT. It specifies CASSLSARGRDEKLFF.

The genes are TRBV9 and TRBJ2-2, with D unclear. The V end lost 0 bases, the J end lost 3 bases, and 9 bases lay between the germline ends. This CDR3 is built from 15 residues. Germline V gene sequence: CDR1 SGDLS, CDR2 YYNGEE. The CDR3 DNA is TGTGCCAGCAGCGTAGGTGCCGACTACACCGGGGAGCTGTTTTTT. It yields the protein CASSVGADYTGELFF. Drawing the rest from reference TRBV9 and TRBJ2-2, the complete variable domain is DSGVTQTPKHLITATGQRVTLRCSPRSGDLSVYWYQQSLDQGLQFLIQYYNGEERAKGNILERFSAQQFPDLHSELNLSSLELGDSALYFCASSVGADYTGELFFGEGSRLTVL.

The V and J genes are TRBV6-1 and TRBJ1-4, with D possibly TRBD1 on 6 matching bases. Germline V gene sequence: CDR1 MNHNS, CDR2 SASEGT. The V end was cut by 6 bases, the J end by 1 base, with 9 bases between. CDR3 length equals 14 residues. CDR3 sequence reads: CASRQGLTNEKLFF. The CDR3 DNA follows: TGTGCCAGCAGGCAGGGGTTAACTAATGAAAAACTGTTTTTT.

This clonotype was found many times. The chain joins TRBV28 to TRBJ2-7; D might be TRBD1 (6 bases). Between the trimmed V and J ends, which lost 4 bases and 4 bases, there was a span of 14 bases. The CDR3 totals 14 residues. The germline V gene has CDR1 MDHEN and CDR2 SYDVKM. Written as DNA, the CDR3 is TGTGCCAGCAGTTCGTTTCAGGGGAAGTACGAGCAGTACTTC. Its protein is CASSSFQGKYEQYF.

This clonotype was observed at least ten times. The rearrangement links TRBV29-1 to TRBJ2-1; 8 bases match TRBD2. The CDR3 covers 17 residues. Germline lookup yields CDR1 SQVTM and CDR2 ANQGSEA. The V and J ends lost 0 bases and 1 base, in that order; junction bases with no gene match: 8. The CDR3 bases are TGCAGCGTTGAAGAACCGGAGGGCGGGGGGTCCTACAATGAGCAGTTCTTC. Protein sequence: CSVEEPEGGGSYNEQFF.

In this sample, this clonotype turned up a few times. This chain's CDR3 is CAISVNNYLNTIYF. CDR3 sequence (DNA): TGTGCCATCAGTGTCAACAACTACCTAAACACCATATATTTT. The rearrangement joins TRBV10-3 to TRBJ1-3; the D is unclear. Trimming took 4 bases from V and 6 from J, leaving 13 bases between them. Germline V CDR1 and CDR2: ENHRY, SYGVKD. The CDR3 totals 14 residues.

This clonotype was seen repeatedly, ten times or more. This chain joins TRBV30 and TRBJ1-1; TRBD1 might be the D (5 bases). The CDR3 sequence is 11 residues long. Trimming took 4 bases from V and 11 from J, leaving 14 bases between them. CDR1 and CDR2 (germline): GTSNPN, SVGIG (reference sequence). The CDR3, as DNA: TGTGCCTGGACCGCAGGGTTGGTCGCTTTCTTT. Translation: CAWTAGLVAFF.

This chain uses TRBV24-1 with TRBJ2-3; TRBD2 aligns across 10 bases. The junction had 6 bases not matched to a gene; V was cut back by 5 bases and J by 2 bases. This CDR3 contains 16 residues. Germline loops: CDR1 KGHDR, CDR2 SFDVKD. The DNA of the CDR3 is TGTGCCACCAGTGCGGGACTAGCGAGGGCCACAGATACGCAGTATTTT. This codes for CATSAGLARATDTQYF.

The rearrangement uses TRBV4-1 and TRBJ1-3; the D is unclear. The CDR3 covers 13 residues. CDR1 MGHRA and CDR2 YSYEKL come from the germline V gene. V dropped 3 bases and J dropped 9 bases, with 12 bases sitting between them. CDR3 DNA sequence: TGCGCCAGCAGCCACCTCATCTTAAGCACCATATATTTT. Protein: CASSHLILSTIYF.

As regards this clonotype: A much larger clone differs from this one at a single base, so this may be a read error. The chain uses TRBV5-1 and TRBJ2-2; D is unresolved. The CDR3 consists of 14 residues. Trimming cost V 4 bases and J 6 bases, with 13 bases left between them. Germline V gene sequence: CDR1 SGHRS, CDR2 YFSETQ. The CDR3 protein is CASSPETPAGELFF. DNA of the CDR3: TGCGCCAGCAGCCCCGAGACTCCCGCCGGGGAGCTGTTTTTT. Combining the CDR3 with reference TRBV5-1 and TRBJ2-2 gives the whole variable domain KAGVTQTPRYLIKTRGQQVTLSCSPISGHRSVSWYQQTPGQGLQFLFEYFSETQRNKGNFPGRFSGRQFSNSRSEMNVSTLELGDSALYLCASSPETPAGELFFGEGSRLTVL.

The genes are TRBV19 and TRBJ1-1; 7 nucleotides line up with TRBD1. This CDR3 is 16 amino acids long. Germline assignment: CDR1 LNHDA and CDR2 SQIVND (reference sequence). V lost 7 bases and J lost 3; bases outside the gene matches: 14. The CDR3 bases are TGTGCCAGTAACTCCGACAGGGTAACTCGGGACACTGAAGCTTTCTTT. Amino acids: CASNSDRVTRDTEAFF.

The chain recombines TRBV4-1 with TRBJ1-6; D may be TRBD1 (5 bases). This CDR3 contains 18 residues. Trimming cost V 0 bases and J 2 bases, with 14 bases left between them. The V gene's germline CDR1 is MGHRA and CDR2 YSYEKL. Written as DNA, the CDR3 is TGCGCCAGCAGCCAAGATGCAGGGAAGTGGACCTATAATTCACCCCTCCACTTT. Encoded protein: CASSQDAGKWTYNSPLHF.

The rearrangement joins TRBV27 to TRBJ1-2; D is undetermined. The CDR3 spans 14 residues. In germline, CDR1 is MNHEY, CDR2 SMNVEV (reference sequence). The V end lost 3 bases, the J end lost 0 bases, and 8 bases lay between the germline ends. The CDR3 bases are TGTGCCAGCAGTTTCTCGGTAGCTAACTATGGCTACACCTTC. Translation: CASSFSVANYGYTF.

Only a few counts were recorded for this clonotype. The J gene is TRBJ1-5, the V gene TRBV6-1; 10 bases are shared with TRBD1. The V and J ends lost 6 bases and 5 bases, in that order; junction bases with no gene match: 7. CDR1 and CDR2 from the germline V gene are MNHNS and SASEGT. This CDR3 comprises 15 residues. The CDR3: CASSPRDRGYQPQHF. The DNA of the CDR3 is TGTGCCAGCAGCCCCCGGGACAGGGGCTATCAGCCCCAGCATTTT.

This clonotype occurred many times. V is TRBV11-2 and J is TRBJ2-7, with D tentatively TRBD2 (5 bases). Germline CDR1 is SGHAT and CDR2 is FQNNGV. The CDR3 extends over 16 amino acids. V dropped 1 base and J dropped 0 bases, with 13 bases sitting between them. The CDR3 loop is CASSLARVSGSYEQYF. The CDR3 DNA sequence: TGTGCCAGCAGCTTAGCTCGAGTGAGCGGCTCCTACGAGCAGTACTTC. The variable domain in full, completed from reference TRBV11-2 and TRBJ2-7, reads EAGVAQSPRYKIIEKRQSVAFWCNPISGHATLYWYQQILGQGPKLLIQFQNNGVVDDSQLPKDRFSAERLKGVDSTLKIQPAKLEDSAVYLCASSLARVSGSYEQYFGPGTRLTVT.

The gene calls are TRBV9 and TRBJ2-2; D remains unclear. This CDR3 is 14 amino acids long. The V end was cut by 4 bases, the J end by 3 bases, with 10 bases between. Germline V gene lookup returns CDR1 SGDLS and CDR2 YYNGEE. The CDR3 DNA is TGTGCCAGCAGCCCCCTGGAAGACACCGGGGAGCTGTTTTTT. Translation: CASSPLEDTGELFF.

This clonotype was detected many times. J is TRBJ2-1 and V is TRBV7-8; D perhaps matches TRBD2 (5 bases). Germline loops: CDR1 SGHVS, CDR2 FQNEAQ. CDR3 length: 13 amino acids. Trimming took off 2 bases at V and 8 bases at J, with 10 bases between the two ends. The CDR3 protein is CASSLWRRYEQFF. The CDR3 bases are TGTGCCAGCAGCTTATGGAGGCGGTATGAGCAGTTCTTC.

In this sample, this clonotype turned up many times. This chain links TRBV18 with TRBJ1-4; the match to TRBD1 covers 7 bases. The CDR3 spans 13 residues. Germline V lookup: CDR1 KGHSH, CDR2 LQKENI. Trimming removed 6 bases from V and 5 bases from J; junction bases left unmatched: 3. The chain's CDR3 is CASSDRDNEKLFF. The CDR3 DNA is TGTGCCAGCTCCGACAGGGACAATGAAAAACTGTTTTTT.

This clonotype was observed at least ten times. The chain is built from TRBV28 and TRBJ1-4; 10 bases align to TRBD1. The V and J ends lost 6 bases and 5 bases, in that order; junction bases with no gene match: 3. The CDR3 covers 14 residues. The germline V gene encodes CDR1 MDHEN and CDR2 SYDVKM. The CDR3 reads CASSQTGGNEKLFF. CDR3 in DNA: TGTGCCAGCAGCCAGACAGGGGGCAATGAAAAACTGTTTTTT.

This clonotype came up a few times. The chain is built from TRBV4-1 and TRBJ1-5; no definite D call. Per germline, CDR1 MGHRA and CDR2 YSYEKL. CDR3 length: 18 residues. Deletions cut 2 bases from V and 7 bases from J, with 24 bases between. CDR3 sequence (DNA): TGCGCCAGCAGCCAACGATCAAAGATGGGAGGGTCTAGCCAGCCCCAGCATTTT. The encoded protein is CASSQRSKMGGSSQPQHF.